The 11 T cell receptor beta chains below all came from one sample that was sequenced in a study of cytomegalovirus exposure and HLA in healthy donors. The PCR employed 60 Vbeta primers together with 13 Jbeta primers. Using immunoSEQ multiplex PCR, the repertoire was profiled, and TCRdb retains in-frame clones only, with some absent. The sample has about 90,000 clones, 70% to 85% seen once. The sample taken for sequencing was PBMCs. The receptors derive from a man younger than 35 in good health and CMV-seronegative.

The chain combines TRBV7-8 with TRBJ2-7; 8 bases are shared with TRBD2. With 1 base clipped from V and 0 bases from J, the junction kept 11 bases outside the gene matches. This CDR3 comprises 18 residues. CDR1 and CDR2 from the germline V gene are SGHVS and FQNEAQ. This chain's CDR3 is CASSLDIRGTSISYEQYF. CDR3 in DNA: TGTGCCAGCAGCTTAGATATTAGGGGGACTAGTATCTCCTACGAGCAGTACTTC. The complete variable domain, with remaining parts taken from reference TRBV7-8 and TRBJ2-7, reads GAGVSQSPRYKVAKRGQDVALRCDPISGHVSLFWYQQALGQGPEFLTYFQNEAQLDKSGLPSDRFFAERPEGSVSTLKIQRTQQEDSAVYLCASSLDIRGTSISYEQYFGPGTRLTVT.

V gene TRBV5-1 combines with J gene TRBJ1-2; TRBD1 might be the D (5 bases). Germline V gene lookup returns CDR1 SGHRS and CDR2 YFSETQ. V lost 4 bases and J 8 bases, leaving 27 bases between the germline ends. The CDR3 runs to 17 residues. CDR3 coding DNA: TGCGCCAGCAGCCTCCCTCCGGGACTTACCCTACTTGGAGGCTACACCTTC. Its translation is CASSLPPGLTLLGGYTF. Full variable domain (outside the CDR3, taken from reference TRBV5-1 and TRBJ1-2): KAGVTQTPRYLIKTRGQQVTLSCSPISGHRSVSWYQQTPGQGLQFLFEYFSETQRNKGNFPGRFSGRQFSNSRSEMNVSTLELGDSALYLCASSLPPGLTLLGGYTFGSGTRLTVV.

The chain employs TRBV6-5 and TRBJ2-2; 9 bases line up with TRBD2. The CDR3 has 16 residues. The J segment lost 4 bases and the V segment lost 0 bases, leaving 3 bases of the junction unmatched. Germline V gene data show CDR1 as MNHEY and CDR2 as SVGAGI. In nucleotides, the CDR3 is TGTGCCAGCAGTTACTCTACTAGCGGGCTCACCGGGGAGCTGTTTTTT. Translation: CASSYSTSGLTGELFF.

V is TRBV29-1 and J is TRBJ2-3; 7 positions agree with TRBD2. V trimming: 4 bases; J trimming: 0 bases; junction bases outside the gene matches: 7. This CDR3 comprises 15 residues. Germline-derived CDR1 and CDR2 are SQVTM and ANQGSEA. In DNA, the CDR3 is TGCAGCGTTGTCCTAGCGGAAATTAGCACAGATACGCAGTATTTT. Protein: CSVVLAEISTDTQYF.

The chain employs TRBV5-4 and TRBJ1-1; 10 nucleotides align to TRBD1. CDR3 size: 14 residues. Per the germline V gene, CDR1 is SGHNT and CDR2 is YYREEE (reference sequence). V dropped 4 bases and J dropped 8; count of bases not matched to a gene: 8. The DNA for the CDR3 is TGTGCCAGCAGCGGGCCGGGACAGGGGATCGAAGCTTTCTTT. Translation: CASSGPGQGIEAFF.

This clone was seen only once. The chain employs TRBV28 and TRBJ1-5, with a weak D call TRBD1 (5 bases). The CDR3 consists of 13 residues. Germline CDR1 MDHEN, CDR2 SYDVKM. Trimming removed 6 bases at V and 6 bases at J, with 12 bases between. The CDR3 protein is CASSRVGGQPQHF. CDR3 DNA: TGTGCCAGCAGCCGGGTGGGGGGTCAGCCCCAGCATTTT. The whole variable domain, filled in from reference TRBV28 and TRBJ1-5, reads DVKVTQSSRYLVKRTGEKVFLECVQDMDHENMFWYRQDPGLGLRLIYFSYDVKMKEKGDIPEGYSVSREKKERFSLILESASTNQTSMYLCASSRVGGQPQHFGDGTRLSIL.

The chain is built from TRBV6-5 and TRBJ2-2, with TRBD2 identical over 7 bases. CDR3 length: 16 residues. V lost 0 bases to trimming and J lost 8 bases; unmatched junction nucleotides: 9. From germline, CDR1 is MNHEY and CDR2 SVGAGI. The CDR3 DNA is TGTGCCAGCAGTTACTCGAAACTAGCGCAGATAGGGGAGCTGTTTTTT. Encoded protein: CASSYSKLAQIGELFF.

The chain has TRBV10-3 and TRBJ1-6; the D gene is possibly TRBD1 (6 bases). CDR3 length: 15 residues. Deletions cut 3 bases from V and 7 bases from J, with 13 bases between. CDR1 ENHRY and CDR2 SYGVKD come from the germline V gene. CDR3 amino acids: CAISDSGGQNSPLHF. The CDR3 nucleotides read TGTGCCATCAGTGATTCGGGGGGCCAAAATTCACCCCTCCACTTT.

J is TRBJ1-1 and V is TRBV5-1; D gene ambiguous. Germline V gene lookup returns CDR1 SGHRS and CDR2 YFSETQ. The CDR3 totals 14 residues. V lost 0 bases and J 8 bases, leaving 14 bases between the germline ends. In DNA form, the CDR3 reads TGCGCCAGCAGCTTGGTAGTCAGTCCGAGGGAAGCTTTCTTT. Translating it yields CASSLVVSPREAFF.

Of note for this clone: Other DNA variants within this sample encode the same CDR3. The chain employs TRBV19 and TRBJ2-5; perhaps TRBD1 as D (7 bases). Germline V gene sequence: CDR1 LNHDA, CDR2 SQIVND (reference sequence). The germline V and J ends were trimmed by 3 bases and 1 base, with 12 bases remaining between them. The CDR3 has 15 amino acids. Written as DNA, the CDR3 is TGTGCCAGTAGTATTGGAGGGGGCCTCCAAGAGACCCAGTACTTC. It yields the protein CASSIGGGLQETQYF.

This chain's CDR3 is CASSLRGLSSTDTQYF. In DNA form, the CDR3 reads TGTGCCAGCAGCTTACGGGGACTATCGAGCACAGATACGCAGTATTTT. The chain joins TRBV7-9 to TRBJ2-3, with 7 bases fitting TRBD2. The germline V gene has CDR1 SEHNR and CDR2 FQNEAQ (reference sequence). V shed 2 bases and J 0 bases; nucleotides not matched to a gene: 5. The CDR3 runs 16 residues.